The T cell receptor (beta chain) under discussion was sequenced for a study of T cells after yellow fever vaccination (dated by TCRdb to about 2019). Context from the whole study: The SMART-Seq v4 Ultra Low Input RNA kit was used to prepare libraries from fractions with low cell numbers. Bulk TCR alpha and beta repertoires were sequenced longitudinally to track T-cell clones before and after primary and booster YFV17D yellow fever vaccination. The cohort comprised two healthy male donors, one aged 18 to 30 and one aged 30 to 40 years. Blood was drawn at multiple timepoints before and after primary and secondary immunization, with bulk PBMC replicates and cell subsets isolated. The investigation overall reported the following: Because the study included only a couple of donors, the extent to which the findings can be generalized is limited. A small fraction of clonotypes appeared in both the CD4 and CD8 compartments, likely as a result of convergent recombination. Compared with the primary T-cell response, the secondary T-cell response was weaker but faster, peaking on day 5 rather than day 15. Computational filtering was needed because FACS-sorted repertoires could contain abundant contaminating clonotypes from the bulk population. After the booster, most clones that had expanded after primary vaccination were detected again (roughly 96% of CD4 and more than 80% of CD8), suggesting broad maintenance of memory.

Trimming removed 8 bases from V and 5 bases from J; the gene matches leave 5 bases unexplained. As encoded in the germline V gene (reference sequence), CDR1 is MNHEY while CDR2 is SMNVEV. Taken from cysteine to phenylalanine, the CDR3 has 13 residues. Kept here is only the CDR3 DNA, which spans 39 bases and is read in frame from base 1. There are many counts of this clonotype. Its antigen has not been determined. It has no much larger one-base neighbor in the sample; base qualities were not kept. TCR cDNA was made using 5'RACE template switching, a step that added a universal primer site and unique molecular identifiers. Priming for cDNA synthesis came from both the TCR alpha and TCR beta constant segments. Two PCR steps were used to amplify libraries, with sample barcodes and sequencing adapters being added in the second step. Sequencing of libraries was performed on Illumina HiSeq 2500 (2x100 bp) or NovaSeq (2x150 bp). In the paper's pipeline: Reads were demultiplexed and collapsed into UMI consensus sequences with MIGEC, and V(D)J alignment was performed with MiXCR. Vaccine-responding clonotypes were defined with edgeR using replicate PBMC samples, requiring FDR below 0.01 and a log2 fold change above 5 up to day 15. Bulk clonotypes were assigned CD4 or CD8 identity according to which sequenced CD4 or CD8 repertoire held them at higher abundance. The raw public data were reprocessed by TCRdb itself: fastp quality trimming at Q25, MiXCR clonotype calling, in-frame beta chains only. CDR3 protein duplicates are merged, each entry listing the most common genes and DNA. TCRdb's processing, not the authors', yielded these V and J calls. This sample has about 110,000 distinct CDR3 sequences in its table, and 7.5% to 9.5% of those were observed once. The leading ten clones occupy about 25% of the sample.

The treatment or condition label for this specimen denotes: live attenuated yellow fever vaccine strain. PBMCs were isolated from peripheral blood using a standard Ficoll-Paque protocol. Dynabeads CD4 and CD8 positive selection kits were used to isolate the CD4 and CD8 T-cell fractions. TriZol was used to extract RNA from bulk PBMCs, from CD4 and CD8 fractions, and from dextramer-positive and dextramer-negative fractions. The clonotype originates from a man aged 25 to 40 who received the YFV17D yellow fever vaccine. Sequences were derived from CD8+ T cells sorted from PBMCs, sampled 45 days after the yellow fever booster vaccination. The V and J segments used are TRBV27 and TRBJ2-1, with TRBD2 identical over 8 junction bases. The bases read TGTGCCAGCGGTCTTAGCGGGAACAATGAGCAGTTCTTC. It translates as CASGLSGNNEQFF.